These T cell receptor beta chains were read from a single sample in a study of blood T cell repertoires in COVID-19. The method was immunoSEQ multiplex PCR; TCRdb's version includes in-frame clones alone and lacks a portion of them. The table has more than 120,000 clones, roughly nine tenths seen once. Sample: peripheral blood. These receptors originate from a human donor in a cohort sampled during active COVID-19. CDR3s include the opening cysteine and the closing phenylalanine or tryptophan. Each record gives: D gene, J gene, clone size, V gene, CDR3 protein, CDR3 DNA. A D gene is named only where the DNA matches it firmly. Clone size is not always given. Where it is, it says once, few, many or a class for expanded clones.

TRBD1,TRBJ1-2,once,TRBV18,CASSSTGDPANYGYTF,TGTGCCAGCTCGTCCACAGGGGACCCTGCTAACTATGGCTACACCTTC
-,TRBJ2-5,-,TRBV5-1,CASSGTSLETQYF,TGCGCCAGCAGCGGAACTAGCTTGGAGACCCAGTACTTC
TRBD2,TRBJ2-2,once,TRBV7-2,CASSWTSAWTGELFF,TGTGCCAGCAGCTGGACTAGCGCATGGACCGGGGAGCTGTTTTTT
-,TRBJ1-2,-,TRBV9,CASSAGGQGYTF,TGTGCCAGCAGCGCGGGGGGGCAAGGCTACACCTTC
-,TRBJ1-4,-,TRBV27,CASSPTVTINEKLFF,TGTGCCAGCAGTCCTACAGTGACCATAAATGAAAAACTGTTTTTT
-,TRBJ1-3,-,TRBV9,CASSATRTELSGNTIYF,TGTGCCAGCAGCGCCACGCGGACTGAACTCTCTGGAAACACCATATATTTT
TRBD1,TRBJ2-1,once,TRBV10-3,CAISDDGQGANEQFF,TGTGCCATCAGTGACGACGGACAGGGGGCCAATGAGCAGTTCTTC
-,TRBJ2-1,-,TRBV29-1,CSVPQINEQFF,TGCAGCGTTCCCCAGATAAATGAGCAGTTCTTC
-,TRBJ1-2,once,TRBV7-2,CASSLATGSNYGYTF,TGTGCCAGCAGCTTAGCAACAGGGAGTAACTATGGCTACACCTTC
TRBD2,TRBJ2-1,-,TRBV4-3,CASSQEWLAADNEQFF,TGCGCCAGCAGCCAAGAATGGCTAGCGGCAGACAATGAGCAGTTCTTC
-,TRBJ2-1,-,TRBV6-5,CASSYSRQYNEQFF,TGTGCCAGCAGTTACTCGAGACAGTACAATGAGCAGTTCTTC
-,TRBJ1-2,-,TRBV30,CAWSVDSFSNYGYTF,TGTGCCTGGAGTGTAGACAGCTTTTCTAACTATGGCTACACCTTC
TRBD1,TRBJ1-2,once,TRBV9,CASSVPGQGFYGYTF,TGTGCCAGCAGCGTTCCGGGACAGGGGTTCTATGGCTACACCTTC
TRBD1,TRBJ2-5,once,TRBV5-6,CASSYRDSQETQYF,TGTGCCAGCAGCTACCGGGACAGCCAAGAGACCCAGTACTTC
-,TRBJ1-1,-,TRBV19,CASSPYLTDLAEAFF,TGTGCCAGTAGTCCCTATCTTACAGATCTCGCTGAAGCTTTCTTT
TRBD1,TRBJ2-3,-,TRBV2,CASSGDRGLTDTQYF,TGTGCCAGCAGCGGGGACAGGGGATTAACAGATACGCAGTATTTT
TRBD1,TRBJ1-1,-,TRBV5-1,CASSTRSGGNTEAFF,TGCGCCAGCAGCACCCGGTCAGGGGGCAACACTGAAGCTTTCTTT
TRBD1,TRBJ1-1,-,TRBV18,CASSPPQGAVNTEAFF,TGTGCCAGCTCACCACCCCAGGGGGCGGTGAACACTGAAGCTTTCTTT
-,TRBJ2-1,-,TRBV5-1,CASSFRRGGARGEQFF,TGCGCCAGCAGCTTTCGGAGAGGGGGGGCCCGCGGTGAGCAGTTCTTC
-,TRBJ1-1,-,TRBV5-1,CASSLAFSGTEAFF,TGCGCCAGCAGCTTGGCCTTCTCGGGAACTGAAGCTTTCTTT
-,TRBJ1-6,-,TRBV5-6,CASSWKGSPLHF,TGTGCCAGCAGCTGGAAGGGGTCACCCCTCCACTTT
-,TRBJ1-2,once,TRBV4-3,CASSQNSYVNYGYTF,TGCGCCAGCAGCCAAAACAGTTACGTTAACTATGGCTACACCTTC
-,TRBJ2-7,-,TRBV5-6,CASSLAEAPQYF,TGTGCCAGCAGCTTGGCGGAGGCCCCGCAGTACTTC
TRBD1,TRBJ2-7,-,TRBV24-1,CATSEKDRGSSYEQYF,TGTGCCACCAGTGAAAAAGACAGGGGCAGCTCCTACGAGCAGTACTTC
-,TRBJ2-5,once,TRBV7-9,CASSLRTLQETQYF,TGTGCCAGCAGCTTACGGACTCTTCAAGAGACCCAGTACTTC
-,TRBJ2-5,-,TRBV29-1,CSVDLLGLQETQYF,TGCAGCGTTGACCTATTGGGCCTTCAAGAGACCCAGTACTTC
TRBD2,TRBJ2-5,-,TRBV2,CASSRDYSQETQYF,TGTGCCAGCAGTCGGGACTATTCACAAGAGACCCAGTACTTC
-,TRBJ2-1,-,TRBV5-8,CASSWTPTSEQFF,TGTGCCAGCAGCTGGACCCCGACTAGTGAGCAGTTCTTC
TRBD1,TRBJ2-7,-,TRBV2,CASSRIGQGPDEQYF,TGTGCCAGCAGCCGAATCGGACAGGGCCCCGACGAGCAGTACTTC
-,TRBJ1-5,-,TRBV21-1,CANPDRGDQPQHF,TGTGCCAACCCGGACAGGGGGGATCAGCCCCAGCATTTT